These T cell receptor beta chains were read from a single sample in a study of shared clonotypes between healthy human individuals. Assay used: immunoSEQ multiplex PCR; TCRdb lists only in-frame clones, some missing. The table lists roughly 1 million clones, around 76% of them singletons. Input material: memory CD4+ T cells sorted from blood. The receptors derive from a man aged 18 to 30 in good health. Each CDR3 is given with its conserved first and last residue. A D gene is named only where the DNA matches it firmly. Not all rows give a size; the values are once, few, many and, for expanded clones, a class.

>TRBD1|TRBV5-5|TRBJ1-2|few
CASSLASTGAYGYTF
TGTGCCAGCAGCTTGGCGTCGACAGGGGCCTATGGCTACACCTTC
>TRBD1|TRBV4-3|TRBJ2-1|.
CASSLDRAGHNEQFF
TGCGCCAGCAGCCTAGACAGGGCAGGGCACAATGAGCAGTTCTTC
>.|TRBV29-1|TRBJ2-7|.
CSVGGQPYEQYF
TGCAGCGTGGGGGGACAACCCTACGAGCAGTACTTC
>.|TRBV5-4|TRBJ2-1|.
CASSFGVYNEQFF
TGTGCCAGCAGCTTCGGGGTCTACAATGAGCAGTTCTTC
>.|TRBV29-1|TRBJ2-3|.
CSVEVSGPDTQYF
TGCAGCGTTGAAGTATCAGGTCCCGATACGCAGTATTTT
>.|TRBV9|TRBJ1-6|.
CASSVHDSLPPLHF
TGTGCCAGCAGCGTGCACGACAGCCTTCCTCCCCTCCACTTT
>TRBD2|TRBV19|TRBJ2-4|few
CASSIILAETKNIQYF
TGTGCCAGTAGTATAATCCTAGCGGAAACCAAAAACATTCAGTACTTC
>TRBD1|TRBV19|TRBJ1-6|once
CASRETGGGGSPLHF
TGTGCCAGTAGAGAGACAGGGGGCGGAGGTTCACCCCTCCACTTT
>TRBD1|TRBV29-1|TRBJ2-7|.
CSVGQGSYEQYF
TGCAGCGTCGGACAGGGATCCTACGAGCAGTACTTC
>.|TRBV19|TRBJ2-3|.
CASSMAGGDTQYF
TGTGCCAGTAGTATGGCAGGGGGGGATACGCAGTATTTT
>.|TRBV6-5|TRBJ2-2|once
CASSLGVATGELFF
TGTGCCAGCAGCTTGGGAGTGGCCACCGGGGAGCTGTTTTTT
>TRBD2|TRBV2|TRBJ2-5|once
CASSPPRLAGGEIQETQYF
TGTGCCAGCAGCCCCCCCCGGCTAGCGGGGGGCGAAATCCAAGAGACCCAGTACTTC
>.|TRBV5-1|TRBJ2-5|.
CASSLGTDQETQYF
TGCGCCAGCAGCTTGGGGACAGACCAAGAGACCCAGTACTTC
>TRBD1|TRBV6-1|TRBJ2-1|.
CASSEETGWVGEQFF
TGTGCCAGCAGTGAAGAGACAGGGTGGGTGGGTGAGCAGTTCTTC
>TRBD1|TRBV5-6|TRBJ1-1|.
CASSLAVLMTGGTEAFF
TGTGCCAGCAGCTTGGCCGTATTGATGACAGGGGGCACTGAAGCTTTCTTT
>TRBD1|TRBV6-1|TRBJ1-6|.
CASSERWDSWNSPLHF
TGTGCCAGCAGTGAGCGCTGGGACAGCTGGAATTCACCCCTCCACTTT
>.|TRBV28|TRBJ1-4|.
CASSLRQVREKLFF
TGTGCCAGCAGTTTGAGACAAGTGCGCGAAAAACTGTTTTTT
>.|TRBV6-1|TRBJ2-5|.
CASSPTGLGETQYF
TGTGCCAGCAGTCCTACGGGGCTGGGGGAGACCCAGTACTTC
>.|TRBV2|TRBJ2-7|.
CASSQQLYEQYF
TGTGCCAGCAGTCAACAACTCTACGAGCAGTACTTC
>.|TRBV28|TRBJ1-5|.
CASSLWAGGQPQHF
TGTGCCAGCAGTTTATGGGCTGGGGGTCAGCCCCAGCATTTT
>TRBD1|TRBV15|TRBJ1-1|once
CATSRQGTTEAFF
TGTGCCACCAGTAGACAGGGGACCACTGAAGCTTTCTTT
>.|TRBV7-2|TRBJ2-6|few
CASSRQSSGANVLTF
TGTGCCAGCAGCCGACAGAGCTCTGGGGCCAACGTCCTGACTTTC
>.|TRBV2|TRBJ1-1|.
CASSEWSRENTEAFF
TGTGCCAGCAGTGAATGGTCTAGGGAGAACACTGAAGCTTTCTTT
>.|TRBV5-1|TRBJ1-1|.
CASSLGGPPLAEAFF
TGCGCCAGCAGCTTGGGAGGGCCTCCCCTTGCTGAAGCTTTCTTT
>.|TRBV15|TRBJ1-2|few
CATSREDGYGYTF
TGTGCCACCAGCAGAGAAGACGGCTATGGCTACACCTTC
>.|TRBV30|TRBJ2-2|.
CAWSVSSATGELFF
TGTGCCTGGAGTGTCTCTAGCGCAACCGGGGAGCTGTTTTTT
>TRBD2|TRBV5-4|TRBJ2-3|.
CASSLESGRAPDTQYF
TGTGCCAGCAGCTTGGAAAGCGGGAGGGCTCCAGATACGCAGTATTTT
>.|TRBV6-4|TRBJ2-4|.
CASSCRVQHF
TGTGCCAGCAGTTGCAGGGTTCAACACTTC
>.|TRBV7-9|TRBJ1-6|.
CASSPTGGYNSPLHF
TGTGCCAGCAGCCCAACGGGGGGCTATAATTCACCCCTCCACTTT
>.|TRBV7-3|TRBJ2-3|.
CASSLNPSTDTQYF
TGTGCCAGCAGCTTAAATCCCAGCACAGATACGCAGTATTTT
>.|TRBV7-2|TRBJ2-7|once
CASSLTGHSYEQYF
TGTGCCAGCAGCTTAACGGGACACTCCTACGAGCAGTACTTC
>.|TRBV7-9|TRBJ2-7|.
CASSQGREALGVHEQYF
TGTGCCAGCAGCCAAGGAAGGGAGGCCCTGGGGGTCCACGAGCAGTACTTC
>.|TRBV11-2|TRBJ2-5|.
CASSLEPTGRQETQYF
TGTGCCAGCAGCTTAGAACCAACCGGGAGACAAGAGACCCAGTACTTC
>TRBD1|TRBV2|TRBJ2-2|.
CASGGQASSEGELFF
TGTGCCAGCGGGGGACAGGCCTCGTCCGAGGGGGAGCTGTTTTTT
>.|TRBV10-3|TRBJ1-4|.
CAISDGGGNGEKLFF
TGTGCCATCAGTGATGGGGGGGGTAACGGTGAAAAACTGTTTTTT
>.|TRBV21-1|TRBJ2-1|many
CASSKRRAPAPSYNEQFF
TGTGCCAGCAGCAAAAGGAGAGCCCCAGCCCCATCCTACAATGAGCAGTTCTTC
>.|TRBV19|TRBJ2-7|.
CASSTVWGYEQYF
TGTGCCAGTAGTACAGTTTGGGGATACGAGCAGTACTTC
>TRBD1|TRBV29-1|TRBJ2-7|.
CSASVLPSDRGRYEQYF
TGCAGCGCCTCTGTGCTCCCTTCGGACAGGGGGCGATACGAGCAGTACTTC
>TRBD1|TRBV19|TRBJ2-7|.
CASSLDLDRDEQYF
TGTGCCAGTAGTCTCGACCTGGACAGGGACGAGCAGTACTTC
>.|TRBV18|TRBJ2-2|.
CASSPSVPTVTGELFF
TGTGCCAGCTCACCAAGTGTCCCGACTGTCACCGGGGAGCTGTTTTTT
>TRBD2|TRBV10-3|TRBJ2-3|.
CAISESEGLAGTDTQYF
TGTGCCATCAGTGAGTCCGAGGGACTAGCGGGGACAGATACGCAGTATTTT
>TRBD1|TRBV5-1|TRBJ1-2|.
CASSPQGAGYGYTF
TGCGCCAGCAGCCCACAGGGGGCGGGCTATGGCTACACCTTC
>TRBD1|TRBV6-5|TRBJ1-2|.
CASSYRDRGNYGYTF
TGTGCCAGCAGTTACCGGGACAGGGGTAACTATGGCTACACCTTC
>TRBD1|TRBV15|TRBJ1-2|.
CATSLDRRGYTF
TGTGCCACCAGCCTGGACAGGAGGGGCTACACCTTC
>TRBD1|TRBV2|TRBJ1-1|few
CASLGQGANTEAFF
TGTGCCAGCTTGGGACAGGGGGCAAACACTGAAGCTTTCTTT
>.|TRBV19|TRBJ2-2|.
CASSMKQGNTGELFF
TGTGCCAGTAGTATGAAACAGGGGAACACCGGGGAGCTGTTTTTT
>TRBD2|TRBV7-9|TRBJ2-5|.
CASSRPGLAGGGGETQYF
TGTGCCAGCAGCCGACCGGGACTAGCGGGCGGTGGGGGAGAGACCCAGTACTTC
>.|TRBV30|TRBJ1-2|.
CAWSVGSNYGYTF
TGTGCCTGGAGTGTAGGGTCTAACTATGGCTACACCTTC
>.|TRBV4-3|TRBJ1-5|once
CASSQSSSASPQHF
TGCGCCAGCAGCCAGAGCAGTTCAGCATCGCCCCAGCATTTT
>TRBD1|TRBV29-1|TRBJ2-7|.
CSAALRDRVYEQYF
TGCAGCGCCGCCCTCCGGGACAGGGTCTACGAGCAGTACTTC
>.|TRBV12-5|TRBJ2-1|many
CASGLAVSYNEQFF
TGTGCTAGTGGCTTAGCGGTCTCCTACAATGAGCAGTTCTTC
>.|TRBV11-2|TRBJ2-7|.
CASSSTVSYEQYF
TGTGCCAGCAGCTCAACCGTATCCTACGAGCAGTACTTC
>TRBD2|TRBV4-3|TRBJ2-7|.
CASSQDVTSGSFYEQYF
TGCGCCAGCAGCCAAGATGTAACTAGCGGAAGTTTCTACGAGCAGTACTTC